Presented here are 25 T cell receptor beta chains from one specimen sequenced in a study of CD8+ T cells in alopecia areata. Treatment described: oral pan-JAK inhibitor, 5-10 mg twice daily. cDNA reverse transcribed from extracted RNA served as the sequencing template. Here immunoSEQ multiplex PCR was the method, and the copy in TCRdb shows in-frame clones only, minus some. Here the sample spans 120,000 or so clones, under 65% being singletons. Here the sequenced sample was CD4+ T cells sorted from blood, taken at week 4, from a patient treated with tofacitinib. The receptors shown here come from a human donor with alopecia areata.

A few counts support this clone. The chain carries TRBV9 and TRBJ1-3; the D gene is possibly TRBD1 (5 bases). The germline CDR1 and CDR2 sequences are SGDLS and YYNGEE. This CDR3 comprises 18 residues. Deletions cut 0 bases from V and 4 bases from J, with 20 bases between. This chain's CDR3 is CASSVEPVSQGYGNTIYF. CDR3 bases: TGTGCCAGCAGCGTAGAACCGGTATCTCAGGGATACGGAAACACCATATATTTT. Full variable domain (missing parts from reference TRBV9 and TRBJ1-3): DSGVTQTPKHLITATGQRVTLRCSPRSGDLSVYWYQQSLDQGLQFLIQYYNGEERAKGNILERFSAQQFPDLHSELNLSSLELGDSALYFCASSVEPVSQGYGNTIYFGEGSWLTVV.

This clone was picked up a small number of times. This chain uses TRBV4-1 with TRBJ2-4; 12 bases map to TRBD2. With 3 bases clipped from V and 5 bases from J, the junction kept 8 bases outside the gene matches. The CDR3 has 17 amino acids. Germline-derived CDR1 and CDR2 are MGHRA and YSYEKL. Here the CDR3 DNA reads TGCGCCAGCAGCCAGTCACCGACTAGCGGGGGCGAAAACATTCAGTACTTC. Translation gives CASSQSPTSGGENIQYF.

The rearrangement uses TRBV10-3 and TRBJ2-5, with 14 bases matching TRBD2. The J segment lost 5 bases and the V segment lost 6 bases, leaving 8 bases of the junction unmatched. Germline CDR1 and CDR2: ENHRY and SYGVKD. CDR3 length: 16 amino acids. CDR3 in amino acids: CAISPGTSGGRETQYF. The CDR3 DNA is TGTGCCATCAGCCCCGGGACTAGCGGGGGTCGGGAGACCCAGTACTTC.

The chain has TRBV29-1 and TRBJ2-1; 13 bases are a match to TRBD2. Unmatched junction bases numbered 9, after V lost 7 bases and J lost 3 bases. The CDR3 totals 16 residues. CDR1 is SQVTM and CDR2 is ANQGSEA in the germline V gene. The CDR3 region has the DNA TGCAGCGGGGGGATCGGACTAGCGGGAGACTACAATGAGCAGTTCTTC. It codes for CSGGIGLAGDYNEQFF.

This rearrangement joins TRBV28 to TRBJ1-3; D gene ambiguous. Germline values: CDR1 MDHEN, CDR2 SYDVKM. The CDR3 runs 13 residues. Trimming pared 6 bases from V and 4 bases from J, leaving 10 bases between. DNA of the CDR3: TGTGCCAGCAGCCCGACCGACGGAAACACCATATATTTT. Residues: CASSPTDGNTIYF.

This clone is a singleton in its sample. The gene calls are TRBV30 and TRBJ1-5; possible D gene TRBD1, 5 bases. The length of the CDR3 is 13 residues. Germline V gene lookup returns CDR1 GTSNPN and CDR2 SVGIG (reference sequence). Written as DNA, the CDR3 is TGTGCACACTCTAAGGGGCCCAATCAGCCCCAGCATTTT. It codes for CAHSKGPNQPQHF.

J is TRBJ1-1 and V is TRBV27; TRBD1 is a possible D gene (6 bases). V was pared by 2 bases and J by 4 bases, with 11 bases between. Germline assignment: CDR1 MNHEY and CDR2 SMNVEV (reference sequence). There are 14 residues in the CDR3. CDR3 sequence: CASSLVSGVTEAFF. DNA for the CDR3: TGTGCCAGCAGTTTAGTTTCAGGGGTCACTGAAGCTTTCTTT.

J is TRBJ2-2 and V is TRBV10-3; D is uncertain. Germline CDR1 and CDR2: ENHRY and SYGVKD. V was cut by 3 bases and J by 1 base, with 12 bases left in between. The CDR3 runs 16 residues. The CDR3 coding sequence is TGTGCCATCAGTGACCGTTCGGTAGGGAACACCGGGGAGCTGTTTTTT. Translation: CAISDRSVGNTGELFF.

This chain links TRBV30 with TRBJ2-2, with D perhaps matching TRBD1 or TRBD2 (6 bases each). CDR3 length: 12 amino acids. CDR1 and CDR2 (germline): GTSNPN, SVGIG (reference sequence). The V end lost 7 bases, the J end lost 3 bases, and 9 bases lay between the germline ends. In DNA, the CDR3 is TGTGCCTTGAGGGGGGACACCGGGGAGCTGTTTTTT. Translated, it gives CALRGDTGELFF.

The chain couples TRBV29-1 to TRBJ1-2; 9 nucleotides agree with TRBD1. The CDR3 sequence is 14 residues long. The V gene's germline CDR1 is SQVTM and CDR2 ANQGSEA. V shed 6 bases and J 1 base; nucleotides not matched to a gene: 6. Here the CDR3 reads CSVGTGNINYGYTF. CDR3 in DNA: TGCAGCGTGGGGACAGGGAATATTAACTATGGCTACACCTTC.

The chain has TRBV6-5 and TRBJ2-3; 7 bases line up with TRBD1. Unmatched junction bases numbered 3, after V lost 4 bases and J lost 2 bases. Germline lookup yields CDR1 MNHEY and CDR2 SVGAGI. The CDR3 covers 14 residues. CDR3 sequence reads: CASSSGQITDTQYF. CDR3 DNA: TGTGCCAGCAGTTCGGGACAGATCACAGATACGCAGTATTTT.

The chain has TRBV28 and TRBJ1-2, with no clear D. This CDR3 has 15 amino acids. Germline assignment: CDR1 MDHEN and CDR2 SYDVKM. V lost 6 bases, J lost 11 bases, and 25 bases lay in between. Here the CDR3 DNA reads TGTGCCAGCAGCCGCGGGTCCGGCCTTCTCGGTCGGTACACCTTC. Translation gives CASSRGSGLLGRYTF.

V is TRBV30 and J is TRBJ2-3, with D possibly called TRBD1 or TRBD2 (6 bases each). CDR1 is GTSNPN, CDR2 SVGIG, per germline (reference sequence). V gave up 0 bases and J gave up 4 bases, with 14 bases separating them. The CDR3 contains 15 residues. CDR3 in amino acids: CAWSVPGGLADTQYF. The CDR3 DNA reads TGTGCCTGGAGTGTACCCGGGGGCTTGGCAGATACGCAGTATTTT.

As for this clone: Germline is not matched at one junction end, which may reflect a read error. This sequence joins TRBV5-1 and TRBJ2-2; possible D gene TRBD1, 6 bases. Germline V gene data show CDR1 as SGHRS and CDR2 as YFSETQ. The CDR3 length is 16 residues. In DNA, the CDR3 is TGCGCCAACAGCCGCGGCCAGGGGCCCTCCACCGGGGAGCTGTTTTTT. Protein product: CANSRGQGPSTGELFF. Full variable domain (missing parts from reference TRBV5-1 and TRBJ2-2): KAGVTQTPRYLIKTRGQQVTLSCSPISGHRSVSWYQQTPGQGLQFLFEYFSETQRNKGNFPGRFSGRQFSNSRSEMNVSTLELGDSALYLCANSRGQGPSTGELFFGEGSRLTVL.

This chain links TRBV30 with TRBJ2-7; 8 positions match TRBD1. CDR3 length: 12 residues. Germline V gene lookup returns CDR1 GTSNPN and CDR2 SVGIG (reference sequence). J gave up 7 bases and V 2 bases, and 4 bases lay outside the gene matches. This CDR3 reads CAWSSGQAEQYF. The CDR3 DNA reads TGTGCCTGGAGTTCGGGACAGGCGGAGCAGTACTTC.

CDR3 protein: CAWGVGNQPQHF. The CDR3 DNA follows: TGTGCCTGGGGAGTTGGCAATCAGCCCCAGCATTTT. The chain links TRBV30 to TRBJ1-5; D is ambiguous. The V and J ends lost 5 bases and 2 bases respectively, with 7 bases between them. Germline V lookup: CDR1 GTSNPN, CDR2 SVGIG (reference sequence). The CDR3 length is 12 residues.

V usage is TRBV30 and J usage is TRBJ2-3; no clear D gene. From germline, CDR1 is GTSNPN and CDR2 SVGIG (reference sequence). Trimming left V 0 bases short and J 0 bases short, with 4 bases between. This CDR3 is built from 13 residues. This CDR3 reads CAWSVLSTDTQYF. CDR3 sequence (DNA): TGTGCCTGGAGTGTACTTAGCACAGATACGCAGTATTTT.

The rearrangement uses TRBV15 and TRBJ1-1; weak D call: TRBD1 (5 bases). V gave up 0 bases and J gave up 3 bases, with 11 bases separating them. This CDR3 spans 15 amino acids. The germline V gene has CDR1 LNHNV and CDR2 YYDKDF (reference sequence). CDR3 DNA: TGTGCCACCAGCAGAGATCCAACAGGTTACACTGAAGCTTTCTTT. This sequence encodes CATSRDPTGYTEAFF.

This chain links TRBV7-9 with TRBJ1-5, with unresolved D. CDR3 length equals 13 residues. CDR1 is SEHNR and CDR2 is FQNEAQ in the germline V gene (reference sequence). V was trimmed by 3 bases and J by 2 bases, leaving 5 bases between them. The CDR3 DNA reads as TGTGCCAGCAGCTTTGGCGGCAATCAGCCCCAGCATTTT. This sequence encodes CASSFGGNQPQHF.

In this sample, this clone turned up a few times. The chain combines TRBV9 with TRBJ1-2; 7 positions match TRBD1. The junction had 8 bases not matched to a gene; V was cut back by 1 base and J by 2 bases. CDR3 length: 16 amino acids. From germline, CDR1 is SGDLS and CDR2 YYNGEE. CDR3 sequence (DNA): TGTGCCAGCAGCGTAATGGGACAGCGACGAAACTATGGCTACACCTTC. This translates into CASSVMGQRRNYGYTF.

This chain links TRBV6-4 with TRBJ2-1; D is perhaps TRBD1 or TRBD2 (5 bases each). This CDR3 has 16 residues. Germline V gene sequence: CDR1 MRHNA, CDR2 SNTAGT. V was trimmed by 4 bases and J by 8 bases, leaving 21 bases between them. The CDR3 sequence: CASSAEGTLIAHEQFF. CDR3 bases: TGTGCCAGCAGTGCGGAAGGGACGCTGATAGCCCATGAGCAGTTCTTC.

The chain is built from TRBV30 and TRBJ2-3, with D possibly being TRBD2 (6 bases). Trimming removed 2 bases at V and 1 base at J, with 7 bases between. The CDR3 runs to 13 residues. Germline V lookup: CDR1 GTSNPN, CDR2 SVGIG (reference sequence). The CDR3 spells CAWSSGGTDTQYF. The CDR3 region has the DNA TGTGCCTGGAGTTCGGGAGGCACAGATACGCAGTATTTT.

CDR3 residues: CATSRSGRGEAFF. CDR3 sequence (DNA): TGTGCCACCAGCCGGTCGGGCAGGGGGGAAGCTTTCTTT. This chain connects TRBV15 to TRBJ1-1, with 7 bases identical to TRBD1. The CDR3 extends over 13 amino acids. Germline V CDR1 and CDR2: LNHNV, YYDKDF (reference sequence). With 5 bases clipped from V and 8 bases from J, the junction kept 8 bases outside the gene matches.

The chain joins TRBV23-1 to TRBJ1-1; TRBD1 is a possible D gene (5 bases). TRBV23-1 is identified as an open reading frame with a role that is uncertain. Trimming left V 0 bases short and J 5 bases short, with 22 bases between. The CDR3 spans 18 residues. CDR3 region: CASSQSTGSTEVRTEAFF. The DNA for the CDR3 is TGCGCCAGCAGTCAATCTACCGGGTCGACAGAGGTACGGACTGAAGCTTTCTTT.

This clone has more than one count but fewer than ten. In DNA form, the CDR3 reads TGCGCCAGCAGCTTGGGCCAGCTACTTAACACTGAAGCTTTCTTT. Protein product: CASSLGQLLNTEAFF. This chain links TRBV5-1 with TRBJ1-1; D ambiguous. The CDR3 is made up of 15 amino acids. Germline CDR1 and CDR2: SGHRS and YFSETQ. V gave up 0 bases and J gave up 2 bases, with 11 bases separating them.